Each of the 16 T cell receptor beta chains below was sequenced from the same sample in a study of T cell changes during pregnancy in multiple sclerosis. The method was immunoSEQ multiplex PCR; TCRdb's version includes in-frame clones alone and lacks a portion of them. The sample contains 75,000 to 95,000 clones, around 94% of which appear only once. The material sequenced was peripheral blood, taken after pregnancy. Receptors were obtained from a female donor with multiple sclerosis, enrolled in a pregnancy study.

This sequence joins TRBV4-2 and TRBJ1-1; D ambiguous. The CDR3 runs 14 residues. Trimming removed 4 bases from V and 3 bases from J, with 12 bases in between. Germline V gives CDR1 LGHNA, CDR2 YNFKEQ. Here the CDR3 DNA reads TGTGCCAGCAGCCTCAAACACATGGACACTGAAGCTTTCTTT. It specifies CASSLKHMDTEAFF.

The chain couples TRBV5-1 to TRBJ2-7, with 7 bases fitting TRBD1. Germline V CDR1 and CDR2: SGHRS, YFSETQ. Trimming took 4 bases from V and 6 from J; bases not matched to a gene: 16. CDR3 length: 16 amino acids. In nucleotides, the CDR3 is TGCGCCAGCAGCACCGAACCCACAGGGACAGTGGGCGAGCAGTACTTC. Protein sequence: CASSTEPTGTVGEQYF.

This clone has a single count. This chain uses TRBV29-1 with TRBJ1-5; 11 bases are shared with TRBD1. V lost 4 bases, J lost 6 bases, and 5 bases stayed unmatched. The length of the CDR3 is 14 residues. The germline gives CDR1 SQVTM, CDR2 ANQGSEA. The CDR3 protein is CSVGEDRGLQPQHF. CDR3 bases: TGCAGCGTTGGGGAGGACAGGGGGCTTCAGCCCCAGCATTTT.

The rearrangement uses TRBV7-2 and TRBJ2-2, with D possibly matching TRBD1 (7 bases). The CDR3 covers 15 residues. Germline CDR1 reads SGHTA; CDR2 reads FQGNSA. Trimming took off 3 bases at V and 5 bases at J, with 13 bases between the two ends. CDR3 residues: CASSFTGAGTGELFF. The CDR3 nucleotides read TGTGCCAGCAGCTTTACAGGGGCGGGAACCGGGGAGCTGTTTTTT.

This clone was detected once. This chain uses TRBV2 with TRBJ1-2; D gene ambiguous. The germline V gene has CDR1 SNHLY and CDR2 FYNNEI. V lost 0 bases, J lost 2 bases, and 13 bases lay in between. This CDR3 is built from 16 residues. The CDR3 is CASSEAWRQPNYGYTF. The CDR3 DNA is TGTGCCAGCAGTGAAGCTTGGCGGCAGCCCAACTATGGCTACACCTTC.

The count of this clone is one. The rearrangement joins TRBV18 to TRBJ1-1, with 7 bases lining up with TRBD1. This CDR3 contains 12 residues. J was trimmed by 1 base and V by 8 bases; bases with no gene match: 1. Germline V gene data show CDR1 as KGHSH and CDR2 as LQKENI. CDR3 sequence (DNA): TGTGCCAGCCGGACAGGGAACACTGAAGCTTTCTTT. It codes for CASRTGNTEAFF.

The chain uses TRBV6-1 and TRBJ2-7; 7 nucleotides align to TRBD2. Germline V gene sequence: CDR1 MNHNS, CDR2 SASEGT. The V gene end was trimmed by 8 bases and the J gene end by 0 bases; junction bases not matched to a gene: 7. This CDR3 comprises 14 residues. For the CDR3, the DNA is TGTGCCAGCGGCCGGGCTAGCGGCTCCTACGAGCAGTACTTC. Translation: CASGRASGSYEQYF.

The V and J genes are TRBV7-2 and TRBJ2-4; D perhaps matches TRBD1 (6 bases). The V and J ends lost 7 bases and 5 bases respectively, with 15 bases between them. CDR1 is SGHTA and CDR2 is FQGNSA in the germline V gene. This CDR3 spans 14 amino acids. The CDR3 nucleotides are TGTGCCAGCACCCGGGGCAGGGGAGAAAACATTCAGTACTTC. Translating it yields CASTRGRGENIQYF.

V usage is TRBV5-1 and J usage is TRBJ1-4, with TRBD1 matching over 11 bases. CDR1 is SGHRS, CDR2 YFSETQ, per germline. The CDR3 runs 14 residues. Trimming at V came to 5 bases and at J to 8 bases, leaving 5 bases not matched to a gene. CDR3 region: CASRPGQGEEKLFF. The CDR3 nucleotides read TGCGCCAGCAGACCGGGACAGGGGGAAGAAAAACTGTTTTTT. The whole variable domain, filled in from reference TRBV5-1 and TRBJ1-4, reads KAGVTQTPRYLIKTRGQQVTLSCSPISGHRSVSWYQQTPGQGLQFLFEYFSETQRNKGNFPGRFSGRQFSNSRSEMNVSTLELGDSALYLCASRPGQGEEKLFFGSGTQLSVL.

The rearrangement uses TRBV29-1 and TRBJ2-1; 9 nucleotides line up with TRBD1. CDR1 and CDR2 (germline): SQVTM, ANQGSEA. The CDR3 is 13 residues long. V shed 5 bases and J 9 bases; nucleotides not matched to a gene: 8. CDR3 DNA: TGCAGCGTTATCAGACAGGGGGAAGGTGAGCAGTTCTTC. It specifies CSVIRQGEGEQFF.

The CDR3 DNA reads as TGTGCCAGTAGTGTTTGGACAGGGGCAGGTCAGCCCCAGCATTTT. It codes for CASSVWTGAGQPQHF. This chain uses TRBV19 with TRBJ1-5, with TRBD1 matching 9 bases. Germline V gene data show CDR1 as LNHDA and CDR2 as SQIVND (reference sequence). This CDR3 contains 15 residues. Trimming took 5 bases from V and 6 from J; bases not matched to a gene: 8.

This sequence joins TRBV28 and TRBJ1-1, with D perhaps matching TRBD1 (5 bases). CDR1 MDHEN and CDR2 SYDVKM come from the germline V gene. Trimming removed 10 bases from V and 0 bases from J, with 12 bases in between. The CDR3 has 13 residues. Here the CDR3 reads CATRQLMNTEAFF. CDR3 DNA: TGTGCCACACGACAGTTAATGAACACTGAAGCTTTCTTT.

The chain is built from TRBV6-1 and TRBJ1-5; 9 bases are shared with TRBD1. The CDR3 sequence is 15 residues long. With V trimmed by 1 base and J by 6 bases, 4 bases remained unmatched. CDR1 is MNHNS and CDR2 is SASEGT in the germline V gene. CDR3 in DNA: TGTGCCAGCAGTGAAGACCCGGGACAGGGTCAGCCCCAGCATTTT. It specifies CASSEDPGQGQPQHF.

The J gene is TRBJ2-7, the V gene TRBV28; 7 bases line up with TRBD1. The CDR3 sequence is 13 residues long. V shed 4 bases, J shed 6 bases, and the junction held 6 bases outside the gene matches. Germline lookup yields CDR1 MDHEN and CDR2 SYDVKM. CDR3 in amino acids: CASSSGQAREQYF. CDR3 in DNA: TGTGCCAGCAGTTCAGGACAGGCTCGCGAGCAGTACTTC.

The chain joins TRBV6-5 to TRBJ2-3; the D gene is possibly TRBD1 (5 bases). V lost 2 bases to trimming and J lost 3 bases, with 6 bases between them. The CDR3 consists of 13 residues. The germline CDR1 and CDR2 sequences are MNHEY and SVGAGI. The CDR3 spells CASSYDRTDTQYF. CDR3 sequence (DNA): TGTGCCAGCAGTTACGACAGAACAGATACGCAGTATTTT.

This chain links TRBV4-2 with TRBJ2-3; 13 nucleotides agree with TRBD2. There are 16 residues in the CDR3. Germline V gene data show CDR1 as LGHNA and CDR2 as YNFKEQ. With V trimmed by 4 bases and J by 1 base, 2 bases remained unmatched. CDR3 sequence (DNA): TGTGCCAGCAGCCCAGGACTAGCGGGAGGCACAGATACGCAGTATTTT. Its translation: CASSPGLAGGTDTQYF.